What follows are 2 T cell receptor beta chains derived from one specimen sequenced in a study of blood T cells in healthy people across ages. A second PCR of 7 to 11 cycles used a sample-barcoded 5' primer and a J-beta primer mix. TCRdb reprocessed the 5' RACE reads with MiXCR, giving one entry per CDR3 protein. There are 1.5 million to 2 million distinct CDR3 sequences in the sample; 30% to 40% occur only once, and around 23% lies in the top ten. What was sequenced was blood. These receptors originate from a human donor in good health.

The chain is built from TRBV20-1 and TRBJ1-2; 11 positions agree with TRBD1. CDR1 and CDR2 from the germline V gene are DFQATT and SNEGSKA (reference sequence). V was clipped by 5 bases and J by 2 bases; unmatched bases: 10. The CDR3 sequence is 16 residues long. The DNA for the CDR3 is TGCAGTGCTCCCGGGGACAGGGGGGCTGGGAACTATGGCTACACCTTC. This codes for CSAPGDRGAGNYGYTF.

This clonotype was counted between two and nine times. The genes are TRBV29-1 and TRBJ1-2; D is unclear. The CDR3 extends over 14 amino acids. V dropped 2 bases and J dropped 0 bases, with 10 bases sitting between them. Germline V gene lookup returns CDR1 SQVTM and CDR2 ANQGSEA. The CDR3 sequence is CSVEWGNTNYGYTF. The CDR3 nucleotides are TGCAGCGTTGAATGGGGAAATACTAACTATGGCTACACCTTC. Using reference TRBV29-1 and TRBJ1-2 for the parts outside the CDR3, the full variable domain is SAVISQKPSRDICQRGTSLTIQCQVDSQVTMMFWYRQQPGQSLTLIATANQGSEATYESGFVIDKFPISRPNLTFSTLTVSNMSPEDSSIYLCSVEWGNTNYGYTFGSGTRLTVV.